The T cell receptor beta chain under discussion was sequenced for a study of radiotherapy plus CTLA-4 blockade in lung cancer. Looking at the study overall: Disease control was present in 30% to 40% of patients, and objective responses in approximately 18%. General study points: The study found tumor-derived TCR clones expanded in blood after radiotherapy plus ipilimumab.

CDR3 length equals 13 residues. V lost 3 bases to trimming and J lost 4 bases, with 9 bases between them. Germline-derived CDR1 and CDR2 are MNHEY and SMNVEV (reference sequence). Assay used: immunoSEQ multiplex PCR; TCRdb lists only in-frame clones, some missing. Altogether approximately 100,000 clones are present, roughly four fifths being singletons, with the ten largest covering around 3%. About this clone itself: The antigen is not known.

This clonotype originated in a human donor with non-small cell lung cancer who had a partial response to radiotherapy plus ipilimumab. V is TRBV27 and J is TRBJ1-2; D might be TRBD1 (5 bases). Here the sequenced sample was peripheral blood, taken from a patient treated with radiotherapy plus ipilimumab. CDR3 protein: CASSLGQSYGYTF. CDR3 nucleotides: TGTGCCAGCAGTTTGGGGCAGTCCTATGGCTACACCTTC.